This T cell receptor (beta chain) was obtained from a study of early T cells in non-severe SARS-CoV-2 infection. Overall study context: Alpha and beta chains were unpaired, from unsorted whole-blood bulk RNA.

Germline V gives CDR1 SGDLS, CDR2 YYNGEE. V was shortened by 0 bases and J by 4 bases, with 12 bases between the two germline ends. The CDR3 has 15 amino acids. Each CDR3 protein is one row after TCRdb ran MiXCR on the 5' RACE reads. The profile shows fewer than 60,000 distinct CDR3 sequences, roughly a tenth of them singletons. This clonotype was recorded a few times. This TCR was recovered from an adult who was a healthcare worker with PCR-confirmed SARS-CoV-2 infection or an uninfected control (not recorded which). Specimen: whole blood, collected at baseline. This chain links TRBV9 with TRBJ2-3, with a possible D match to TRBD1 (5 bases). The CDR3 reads CASSVDGSRADTQYF. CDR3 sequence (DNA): TGTGCCAGCAGCGTAGATGGCTCCAGGGCAGATACGCAGTATTTT.